This TCR beta chain was obtained from a study of T cells in tumors after PD-1 blockade. V was clipped by 0 bases and J by 8 bases; unmatched bases: 4. Germline V gene sequence: CDR1 SEHNR, CDR2 FQNEAQ (reference sequence). There are 15 residues in the CDR3. The assay was immunoSEQ multiplex PCR, and TCRdb's table has in-frame clones only and misses some. The data hold 30,000 to 35,000 clones, with about three quarters observed a single time. This sequence was found in a human donor with basal cell carcinoma. Sequenced material: PBMCs, taken after anti-PD-1 treatment. This chain uses TRBV7-9 with TRBJ1-4, with 9 bases that match TRBD1. CDR3 coding DNA: TGTGCCAGCAGCTTAGCGGGGACAGGGAGAGAAAAACTGTTTTTT. Translating it yields CASSLAGTGREKLFF.